This paragraph covers one T cell receptor (beta chain) sequence. As yet, its antigen is unknown. The entry originates in a study of T cell responses to AZD1222 COVID-19 vaccine. At the level of the study: Second doses were pooled across both intervals (about 4 or about 12 weeks).

V lost 7 bases and J lost 7; bases outside the gene matches: 11. This CDR3 contains 14 residues. Germline V CDR1 and CDR2: SGDLS, YYNGEE. The data were produced by immunoSEQ multiplex PCR, yet TCRdb's version contains in-frame clones alone and is incomplete. This sample yields roughly 120,000 clones, of which roughly 90% are seen a single time; 11% to 15% belongs to the top ten. Study results and caveats: Among AZD1222 vaccinees, only 5 or 6 were seropositive at baseline. A mostly white British donor set with more females was recruited, and clonal diversity was possibly underestimated. Dominant at 160-218 and 743-854, vaccine-associated CD4 TCRs also spanned spike.

This TCR was recovered from an adult in good health. The source was peripheral blood, collected on day 0 of AZD1222 vaccination. This rearrangement joins TRBV9 to TRBJ2-7, with TRBD1 matching 10 bases. CDR3 sequence (DNA): TGTGCCAGCTCCCGGGACAGGGGCATAAGGGAGCAGTACTTC. Amino acid sequence: CASSRDRGIREQYF.